Here is one T cell receptor beta chain with its context. This sample stems from a study of identical twins. The trim removed 6 bases at V and 2 bases at J, leaving 10 bases unmatched. The CDR3 is made up of 16 amino acids. TCRdb reanalysed the 5' RACE reads using MiXCR and keeps one entry per CDR3 protein. This sample yields fewer than 900,000 distinct CDR3 sequences, of which about 20% are seen a single time; about an eighth belongs to the top ten. These same data were also listed under a study on T cells expressing NK-cell markers.

The sequence was collected from a woman in her late teens or twenties in good health. The rearrangement joins TRBV12-3 or TRBV12-4 to TRBJ2-3; 8 bases agree with TRBD2. The specimen was PBMCs. DNA of the CDR3: TGTGCCAGCAGCCCTCGGGGGGGCGCATCCACAGATACGCAGTATTTT. This gives the protein CASSPRGGASTDTQYF.